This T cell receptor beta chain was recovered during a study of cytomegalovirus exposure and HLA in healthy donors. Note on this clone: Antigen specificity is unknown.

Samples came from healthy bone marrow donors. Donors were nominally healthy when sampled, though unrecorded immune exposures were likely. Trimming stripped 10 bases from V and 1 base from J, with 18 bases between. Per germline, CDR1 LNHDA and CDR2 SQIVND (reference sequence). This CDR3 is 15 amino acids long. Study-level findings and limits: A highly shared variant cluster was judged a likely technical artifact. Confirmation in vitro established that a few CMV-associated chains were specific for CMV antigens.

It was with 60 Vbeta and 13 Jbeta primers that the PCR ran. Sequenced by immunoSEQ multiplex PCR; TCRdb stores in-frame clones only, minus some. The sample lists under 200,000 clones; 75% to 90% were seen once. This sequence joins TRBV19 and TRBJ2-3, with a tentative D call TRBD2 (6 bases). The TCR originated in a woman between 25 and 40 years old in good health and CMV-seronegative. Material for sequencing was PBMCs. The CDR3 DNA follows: TGTGCCACTTCAGGCGGGACCAAACGCACAGATACGCAGTATTTT. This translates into CATSGGTKRTDTQYF.